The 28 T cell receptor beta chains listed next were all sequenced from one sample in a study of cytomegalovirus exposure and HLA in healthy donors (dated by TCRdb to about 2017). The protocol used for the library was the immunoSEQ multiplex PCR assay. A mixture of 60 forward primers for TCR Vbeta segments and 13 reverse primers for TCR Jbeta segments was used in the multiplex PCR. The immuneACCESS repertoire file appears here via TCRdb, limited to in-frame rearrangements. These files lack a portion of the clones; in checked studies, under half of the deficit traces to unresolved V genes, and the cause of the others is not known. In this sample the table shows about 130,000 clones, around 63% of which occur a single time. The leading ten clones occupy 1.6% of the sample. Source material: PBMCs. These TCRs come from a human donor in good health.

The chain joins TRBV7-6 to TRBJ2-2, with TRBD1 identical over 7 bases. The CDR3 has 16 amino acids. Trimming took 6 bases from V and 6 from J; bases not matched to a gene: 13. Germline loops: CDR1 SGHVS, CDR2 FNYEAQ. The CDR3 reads CASRTGQATRAGELFF. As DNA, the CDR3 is TGTGCCAGCAGGACAGGACAGGCTACCAGGGCCGGGGAGCTGTTTTTT.

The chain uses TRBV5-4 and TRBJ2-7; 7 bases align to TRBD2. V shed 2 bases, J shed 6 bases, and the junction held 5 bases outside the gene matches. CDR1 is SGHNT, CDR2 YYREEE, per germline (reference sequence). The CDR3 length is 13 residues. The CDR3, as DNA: TGTGCCAGCAGCTTAAAGCGGGAAAGCGAGCAGTACTTC. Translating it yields CASSLKRESEQYF.

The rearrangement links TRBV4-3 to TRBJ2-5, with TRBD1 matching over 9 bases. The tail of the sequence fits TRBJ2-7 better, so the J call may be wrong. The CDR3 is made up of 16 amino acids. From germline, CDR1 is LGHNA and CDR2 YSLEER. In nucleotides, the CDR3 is TGCGCCAGCAGCCAAGGAACCGGGACAGGGTCCTACGAGCAGTACTTC. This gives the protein CASSQGTGTGSYEQYF.

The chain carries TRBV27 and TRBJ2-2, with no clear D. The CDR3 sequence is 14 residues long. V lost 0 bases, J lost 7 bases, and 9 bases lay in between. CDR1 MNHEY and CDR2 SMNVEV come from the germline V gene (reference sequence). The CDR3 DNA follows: TGTGCCAGCAGTTTATCGTTAGCTGTCGGGGAGCTGTTTTTT. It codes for CASSLSLAVGELFF.

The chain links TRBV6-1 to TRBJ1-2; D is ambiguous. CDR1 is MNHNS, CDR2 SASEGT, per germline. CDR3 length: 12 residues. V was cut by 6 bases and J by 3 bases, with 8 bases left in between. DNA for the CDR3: TGTGCCAGCAGGTCCGAGTACTATGGCTACACCTTC. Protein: CASRSEYYGYTF.

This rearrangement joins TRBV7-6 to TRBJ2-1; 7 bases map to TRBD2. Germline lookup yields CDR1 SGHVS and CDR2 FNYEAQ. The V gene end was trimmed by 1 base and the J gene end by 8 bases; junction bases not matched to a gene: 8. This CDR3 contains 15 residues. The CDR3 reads CASSLVGGRSHEQFF. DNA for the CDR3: TGTGCCAGCAGCTTAGTCGGGGGGAGGTCGCATGAGCAGTTCTTC.

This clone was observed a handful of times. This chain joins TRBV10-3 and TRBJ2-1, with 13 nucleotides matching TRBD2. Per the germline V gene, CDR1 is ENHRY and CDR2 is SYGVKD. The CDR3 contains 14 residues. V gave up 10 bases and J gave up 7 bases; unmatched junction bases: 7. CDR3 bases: TGTGCCAGCAACGGACTAGCGGGAGTGAATGAGCAGTTCTTC. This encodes CASNGLAGVNEQFF.

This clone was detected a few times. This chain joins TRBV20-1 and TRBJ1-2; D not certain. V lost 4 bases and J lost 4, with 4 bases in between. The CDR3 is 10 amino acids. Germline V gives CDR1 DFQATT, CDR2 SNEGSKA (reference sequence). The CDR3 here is CSAKSYGYTF. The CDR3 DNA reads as TGCAGTGCTAAGAGCTATGGCTACACCTTC.

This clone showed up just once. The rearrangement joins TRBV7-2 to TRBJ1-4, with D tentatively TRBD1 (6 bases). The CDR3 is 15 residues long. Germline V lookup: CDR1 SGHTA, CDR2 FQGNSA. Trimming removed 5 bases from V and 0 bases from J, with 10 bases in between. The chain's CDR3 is CASSPQGATNEKLFF. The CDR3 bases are TGTGCCAGCAGCCCACAGGGTGCAACTAATGAAAAACTGTTTTTT.

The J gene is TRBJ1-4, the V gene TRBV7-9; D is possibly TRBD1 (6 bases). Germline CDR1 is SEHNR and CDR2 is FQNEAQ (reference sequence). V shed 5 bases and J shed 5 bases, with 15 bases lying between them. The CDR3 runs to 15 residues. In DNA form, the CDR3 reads TGTGCCAGCAGCCATACAGGGAGAGGAAATGAAAAACTGTTTTTT. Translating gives CASSHTGRGNEKLFF.

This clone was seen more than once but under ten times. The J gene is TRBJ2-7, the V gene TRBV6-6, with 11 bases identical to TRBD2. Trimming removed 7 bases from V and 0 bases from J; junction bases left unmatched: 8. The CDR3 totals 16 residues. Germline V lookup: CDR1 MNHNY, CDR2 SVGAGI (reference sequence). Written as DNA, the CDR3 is TGTGCCAGCACCCTCACGACTAGCGGGACCTCCTACGAGCAGTACTTC. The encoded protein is CASTLTTSGTSYEQYF.

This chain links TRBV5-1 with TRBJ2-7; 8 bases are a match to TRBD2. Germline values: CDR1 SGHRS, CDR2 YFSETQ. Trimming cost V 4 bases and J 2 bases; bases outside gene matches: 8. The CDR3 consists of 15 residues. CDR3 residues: CASSEIPGLAYEQYF. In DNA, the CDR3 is TGCGCCAGCAGCGAAATACCGGGACTAGCCTACGAGCAGTACTTC.

This chain's CDR3 is CASSEATGLQPQHF. The CDR3, as DNA: TGTGCCAGCAGTGAAGCGACAGGGCTCCAGCCCCAGCATTTT. The V call is TRBV6-1, the J call TRBJ1-5; 7 nucleotides align to TRBD1. With V trimmed by 0 bases and J by 7 bases, 3 bases remained unmatched. The CDR3 is 14 amino acids. Germline assignment: CDR1 MNHNS and CDR2 SASEGT.

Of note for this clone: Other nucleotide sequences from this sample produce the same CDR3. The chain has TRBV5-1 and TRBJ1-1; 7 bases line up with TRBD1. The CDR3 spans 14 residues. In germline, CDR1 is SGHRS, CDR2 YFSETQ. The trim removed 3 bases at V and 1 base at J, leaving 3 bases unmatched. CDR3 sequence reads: CASSSGQTNTEAFF. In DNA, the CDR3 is TGCGCCAGCAGCTCGGGACAGACGAACACTGAAGCTTTCTTT.

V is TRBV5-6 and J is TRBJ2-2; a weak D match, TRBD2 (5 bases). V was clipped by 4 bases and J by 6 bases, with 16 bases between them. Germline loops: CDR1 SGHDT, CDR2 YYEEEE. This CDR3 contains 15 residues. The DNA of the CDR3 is TGTGCCAGCAGCGCCACAAGCGGATCCCCCGGGGAGCTGTTTTTT. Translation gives CASSATSGSPGELFF.

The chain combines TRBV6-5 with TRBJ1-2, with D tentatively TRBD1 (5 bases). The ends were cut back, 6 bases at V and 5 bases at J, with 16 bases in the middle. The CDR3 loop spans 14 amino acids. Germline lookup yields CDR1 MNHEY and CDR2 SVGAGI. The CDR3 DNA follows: TGTGCCAGCAGCCCTTTTGGAGGGACTTATGGCTACACCTTC. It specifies CASSPFGGTYGYTF.

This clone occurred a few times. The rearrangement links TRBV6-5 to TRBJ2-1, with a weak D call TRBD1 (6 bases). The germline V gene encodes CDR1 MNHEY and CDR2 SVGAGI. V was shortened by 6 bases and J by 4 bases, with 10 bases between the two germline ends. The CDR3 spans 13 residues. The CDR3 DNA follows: TGTGCCAGCAGCCGGACAGCGTACAATGAGCAGTTCTTC. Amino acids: CASSRTAYNEQFF.

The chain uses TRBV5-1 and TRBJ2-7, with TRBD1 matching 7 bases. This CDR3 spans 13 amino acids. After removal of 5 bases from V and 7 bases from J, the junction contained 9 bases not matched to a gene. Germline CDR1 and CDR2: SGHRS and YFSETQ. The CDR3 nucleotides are TGCGCCAGCAGGAACCAAGGGGGCGGTGAGCAGTACTTC. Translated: CASRNQGGGEQYF.

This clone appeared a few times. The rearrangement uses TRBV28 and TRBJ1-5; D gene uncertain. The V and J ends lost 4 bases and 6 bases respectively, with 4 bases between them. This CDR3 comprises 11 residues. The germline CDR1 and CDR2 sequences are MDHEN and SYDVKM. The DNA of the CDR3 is TGTGCCAGCAGTTATCGTCAGCCCCAGCATTTT. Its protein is CASSYRQPQHF.

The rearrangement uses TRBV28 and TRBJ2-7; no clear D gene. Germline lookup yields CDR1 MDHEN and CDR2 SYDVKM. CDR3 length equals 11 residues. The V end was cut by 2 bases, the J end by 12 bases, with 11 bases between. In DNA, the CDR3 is TGTGCCAGCAGTTTACGACTCCGCCTGTACTTC. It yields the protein CASSLRLRLYF.

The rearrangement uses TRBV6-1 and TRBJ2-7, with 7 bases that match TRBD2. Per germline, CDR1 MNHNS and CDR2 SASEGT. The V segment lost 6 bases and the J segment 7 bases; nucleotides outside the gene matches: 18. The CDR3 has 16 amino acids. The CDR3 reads CASSERLPGGGGEQYF. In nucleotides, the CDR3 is TGTGCCAGCAGCGAACGCCTTCCGGGAGGAGGTGGAGAGCAGTACTTC.

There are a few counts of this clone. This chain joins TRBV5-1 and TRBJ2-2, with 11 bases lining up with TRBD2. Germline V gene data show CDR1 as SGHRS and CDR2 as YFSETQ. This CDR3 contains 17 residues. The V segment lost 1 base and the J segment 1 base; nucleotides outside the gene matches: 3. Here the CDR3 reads CASSLMTSGMNTGELFF. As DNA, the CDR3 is TGCGCCAGCAGCTTGATGACTAGCGGGATGAACACCGGGGAGCTGTTTTTT.

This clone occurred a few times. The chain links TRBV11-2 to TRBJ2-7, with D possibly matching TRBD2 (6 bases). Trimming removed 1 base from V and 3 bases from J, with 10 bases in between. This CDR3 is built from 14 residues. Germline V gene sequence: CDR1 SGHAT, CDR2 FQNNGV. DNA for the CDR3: TGTGCCAGCAGCTTAGTGGGACTTAACTACGAGCAGTACTTC. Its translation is CASSLVGLNYEQYF.

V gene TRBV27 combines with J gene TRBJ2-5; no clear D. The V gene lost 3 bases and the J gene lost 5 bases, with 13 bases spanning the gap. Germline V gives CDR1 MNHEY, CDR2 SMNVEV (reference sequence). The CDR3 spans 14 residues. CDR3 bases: TGTGCCAGCAGTTTTCAACGAGCCCGGGAGACCCAGTACTTC. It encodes CASSFQRARETQYF.

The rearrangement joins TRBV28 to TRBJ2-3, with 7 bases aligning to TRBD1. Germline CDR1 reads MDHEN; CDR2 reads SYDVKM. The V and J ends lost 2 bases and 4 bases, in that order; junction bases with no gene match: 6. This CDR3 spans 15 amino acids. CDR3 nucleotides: TGTGCCAGCAGTTTAGCCTACAGGGGTCCAGATACGCAGTATTTT. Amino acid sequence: CASSLAYRGPDTQYF.

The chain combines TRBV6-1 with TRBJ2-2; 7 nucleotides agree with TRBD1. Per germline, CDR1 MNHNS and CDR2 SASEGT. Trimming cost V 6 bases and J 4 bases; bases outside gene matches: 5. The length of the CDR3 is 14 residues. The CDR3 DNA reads TGTGCCAGCAGCCTACAGGGGTCCACCGGGGAGCTGTTTTTT. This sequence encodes CASSLQGSTGELFF.

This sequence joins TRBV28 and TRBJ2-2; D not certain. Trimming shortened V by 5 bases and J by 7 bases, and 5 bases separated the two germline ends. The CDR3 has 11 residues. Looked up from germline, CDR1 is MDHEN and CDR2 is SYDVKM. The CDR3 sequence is CASSPFGELFF. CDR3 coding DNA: TGTGCCAGCAGTCCGTTCGGGGAGCTGTTTTTT.

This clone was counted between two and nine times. The CDR3 nucleotides read TGTGCCACCTCCGCCGGGTACACCTCCTACGAGCAGTACTTC. Translated, it gives CATSAGYTSYEQYF. The chain combines TRBV19 with TRBJ2-7, with D unresolved. CDR1 LNHDA and CDR2 SQIVND come from the germline V gene (reference sequence). The CDR3 totals 14 residues. Trimming left V 10 bases short and J 0 bases short, with 16 bases between.